This T cell receptor beta chain derives from a study of blood T cell repertoires in COVID-19. This clone was recorded a few times. CDR1 is SGHTA and CDR2 is FQGNSA in the germline V gene. After removal of 1 base from V and 4 bases from J, the junction contained 5 bases not matched to a gene. The CDR3 loop spans 15 amino acids. As handled by the study authors: How many nucleated cells were present was estimated from reference gene primer amplification. Assay used: immunoSEQ multiplex PCR; TCRdb lists only in-frame clones, some missing. The V and J calls and clone size come from that table; D and trimming were worked out from the DNA. Among 150,000 to 200,000 clones listed, about 84% were seen once. Two negative PCRs, clearance, or symptom resolution had been documented for recovered Cohort 3 donors.

The sample was PBMCs or T cells enriched from blood (not recorded which). The chain links TRBV7-2 to TRBJ1-1, with 8 positions matching TRBD1. The receptor was derived from a woman in her 30s who had recovered from COVID-19. The CDR3 bases are TGTGCCAGCAGCTTAGGGCAGGGGGCCGGCACTGAAGCTTTCTTT. This encodes CASSLGQGAGTEAFF.